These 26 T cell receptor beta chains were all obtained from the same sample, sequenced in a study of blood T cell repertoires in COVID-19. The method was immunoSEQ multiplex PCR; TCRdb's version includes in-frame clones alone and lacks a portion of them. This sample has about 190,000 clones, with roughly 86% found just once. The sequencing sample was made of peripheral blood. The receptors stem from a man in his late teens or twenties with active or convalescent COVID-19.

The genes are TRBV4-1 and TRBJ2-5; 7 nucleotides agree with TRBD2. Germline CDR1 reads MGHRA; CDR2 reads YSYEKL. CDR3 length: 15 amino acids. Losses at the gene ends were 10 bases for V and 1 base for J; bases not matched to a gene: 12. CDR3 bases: TGCGCCACCGCCCGGGGGGAGAACCTCCAAGAGACCCAGTACTTC. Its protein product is CATARGENLQETQYF.

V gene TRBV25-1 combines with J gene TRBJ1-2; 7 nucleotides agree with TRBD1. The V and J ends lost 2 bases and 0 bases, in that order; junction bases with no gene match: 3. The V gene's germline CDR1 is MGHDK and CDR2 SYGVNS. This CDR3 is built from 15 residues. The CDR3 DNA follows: TGTGCCAGCAGTGAAGGCGGGACAGCTAACTATGGCTACACCTTC. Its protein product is CASSEGGTANYGYTF.

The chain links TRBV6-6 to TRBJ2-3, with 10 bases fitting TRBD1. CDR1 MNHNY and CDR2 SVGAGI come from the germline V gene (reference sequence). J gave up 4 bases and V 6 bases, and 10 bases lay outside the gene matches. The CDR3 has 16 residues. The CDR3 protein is CASSTPGQGRPDTQYF. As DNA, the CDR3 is TGTGCCAGCAGCACCCCGGGACAGGGGCGACCAGATACGCAGTATTTT.

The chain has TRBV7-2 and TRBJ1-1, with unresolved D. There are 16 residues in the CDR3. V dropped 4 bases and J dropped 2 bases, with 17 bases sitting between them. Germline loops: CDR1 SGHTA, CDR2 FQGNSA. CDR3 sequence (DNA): TGTGCCAGCAGCTCCGGACCGGCGGGAGGCAACACTGAAGCTTTCTTT. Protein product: CASSSGPAGGNTEAFF.

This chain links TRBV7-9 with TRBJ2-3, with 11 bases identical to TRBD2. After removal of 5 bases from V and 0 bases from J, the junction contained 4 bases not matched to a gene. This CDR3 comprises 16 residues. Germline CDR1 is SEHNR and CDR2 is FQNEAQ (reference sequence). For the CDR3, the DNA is TGTGCCAGCAGCAGGGGACTAGCGGCTAGCACAGATACGCAGTATTTT. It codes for CASSRGLAASTDTQYF.

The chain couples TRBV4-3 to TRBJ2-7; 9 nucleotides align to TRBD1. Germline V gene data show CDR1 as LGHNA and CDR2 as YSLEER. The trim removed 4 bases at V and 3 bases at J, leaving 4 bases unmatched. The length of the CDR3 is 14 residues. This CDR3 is CASSPGTGLYEQYF. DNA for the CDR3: TGCGCCAGCAGCCCCGGGACAGGGCTCTACGAGCAGTACTTC.

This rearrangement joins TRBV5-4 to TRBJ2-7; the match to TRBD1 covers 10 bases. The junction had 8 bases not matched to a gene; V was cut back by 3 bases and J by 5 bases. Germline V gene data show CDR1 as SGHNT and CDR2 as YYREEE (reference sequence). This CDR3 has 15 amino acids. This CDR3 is CASSYSGTGAHEQYF. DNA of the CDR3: TGTGCCAGCAGCTACTCCGGGACAGGGGCCCACGAGCAGTACTTC.

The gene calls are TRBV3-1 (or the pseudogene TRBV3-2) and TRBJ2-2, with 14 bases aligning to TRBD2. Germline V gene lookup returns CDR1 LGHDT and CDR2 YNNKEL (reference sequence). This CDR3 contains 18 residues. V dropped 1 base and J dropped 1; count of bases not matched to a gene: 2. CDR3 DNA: TGTGCCAGCAGCCAAGGACTAGCGGGAGGGATGAACACCGGGGAGCTGTTTTTT. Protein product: CASSQGLAGGMNTGELFF.

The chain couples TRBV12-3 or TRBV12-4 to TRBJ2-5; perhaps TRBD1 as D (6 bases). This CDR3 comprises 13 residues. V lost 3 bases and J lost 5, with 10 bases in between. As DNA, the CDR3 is TGTGCCAGCAGTTTTGGACAGAGGGAGACCCAGTACTTC. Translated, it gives CASSFGQRETQYF.

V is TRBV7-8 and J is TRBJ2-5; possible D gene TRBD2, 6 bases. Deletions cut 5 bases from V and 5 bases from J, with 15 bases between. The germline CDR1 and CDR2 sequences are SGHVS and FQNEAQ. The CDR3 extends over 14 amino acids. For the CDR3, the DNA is TGTGCCAGCAGCCCGACAGCGGGCGGGGAGACCCAGTACTTC. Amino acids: CASSPTAGGETQYF.

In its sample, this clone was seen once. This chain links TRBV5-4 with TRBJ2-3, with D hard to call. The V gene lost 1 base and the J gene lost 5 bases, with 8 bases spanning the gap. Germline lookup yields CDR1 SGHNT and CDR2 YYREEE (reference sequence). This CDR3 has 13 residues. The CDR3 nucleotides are TGTGCCAGCAGCTTGCGGAGTAAAGATACGCAGTATTTT. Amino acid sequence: CASSLRSKDTQYF.

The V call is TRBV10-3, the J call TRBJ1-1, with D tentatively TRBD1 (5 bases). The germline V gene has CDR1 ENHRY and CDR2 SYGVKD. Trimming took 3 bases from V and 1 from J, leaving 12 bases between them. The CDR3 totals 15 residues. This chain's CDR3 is CAISDGPQGNTEAFF. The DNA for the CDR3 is TGTGCCATCAGTGACGGACCGCAGGGGAACACTGAAGCTTTCTTT.

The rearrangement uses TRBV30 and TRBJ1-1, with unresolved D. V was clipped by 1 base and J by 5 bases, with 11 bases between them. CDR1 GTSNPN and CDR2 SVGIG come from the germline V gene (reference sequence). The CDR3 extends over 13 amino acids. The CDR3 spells CAWSDLTGTEAFF. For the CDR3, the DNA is TGTGCCTGGAGTGATTTGACGGGGACTGAAGCTTTCTTT.

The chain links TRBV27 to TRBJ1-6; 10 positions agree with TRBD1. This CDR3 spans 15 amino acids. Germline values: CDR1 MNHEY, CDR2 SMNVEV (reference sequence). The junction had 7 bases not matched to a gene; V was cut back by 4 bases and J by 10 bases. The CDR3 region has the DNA TGTGCCAGCAGTTGGACAGGGGGGATGTGGTCACCCCTCCACTTT. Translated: CASSWTGGMWSPLHF.

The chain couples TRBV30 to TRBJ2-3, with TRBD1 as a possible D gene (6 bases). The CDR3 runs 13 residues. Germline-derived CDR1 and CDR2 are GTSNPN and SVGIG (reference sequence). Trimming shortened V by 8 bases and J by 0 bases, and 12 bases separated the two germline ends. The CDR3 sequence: CALGQSSTDTQYF. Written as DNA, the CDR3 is TGTGCCCTAGGACAGTCCAGCACAGATACGCAGTATTTT.

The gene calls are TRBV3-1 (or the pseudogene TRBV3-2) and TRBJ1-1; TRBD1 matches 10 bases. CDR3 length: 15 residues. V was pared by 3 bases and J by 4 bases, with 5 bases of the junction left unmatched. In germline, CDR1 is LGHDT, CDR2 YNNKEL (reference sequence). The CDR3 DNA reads TGTGCCAGCAGCCAGAGACAGGGGGCAGGCACTGAAGCTTTCTTT. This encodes CASSQRQGAGTEAFF.

CDR3 sequence (DNA): TGTGCCTGGAGTAGAACAGGGGCCTTTGGCTACACCTTC. It codes for CAWSRTGAFGYTF. V is TRBV30 and J is TRBJ1-2; 7 bases line up with TRBD1. In germline, CDR1 is GTSNPN, CDR2 SVGIG (reference sequence). CDR3 length: 13 residues. V lost 2 bases and J lost 7; bases outside the gene matches: 7.

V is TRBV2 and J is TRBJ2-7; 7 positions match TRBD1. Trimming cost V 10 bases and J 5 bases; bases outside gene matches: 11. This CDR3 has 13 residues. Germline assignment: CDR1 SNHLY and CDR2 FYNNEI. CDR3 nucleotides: TGTGCCACGCACGGCAGGGGGATCGACGAGCAGTACTTC. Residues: CATHGRGIDEQYF. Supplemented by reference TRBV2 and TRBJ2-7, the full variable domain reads EPEVTQTPSHQVTQMGQEVILRCVPISNHLYFYWYRQILGQKVEFLVSFYNNEISEKSEIFDDQFSVERPDGSNFTLKIRSTKLEDSAMYFCATHGRGIDEQYFGPGTRLTVT.

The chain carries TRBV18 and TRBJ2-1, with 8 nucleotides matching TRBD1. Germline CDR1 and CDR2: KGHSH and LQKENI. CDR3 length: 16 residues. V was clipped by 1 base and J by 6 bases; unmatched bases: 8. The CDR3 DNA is TGTGCCAGCTCACCACGTCAGGGGGCGCATGTCAATGAGCAGTTCTTC. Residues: CASSPRQGAHVNEQFF. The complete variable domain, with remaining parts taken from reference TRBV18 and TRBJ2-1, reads NAGVMQNPRHLVRRRGQEARLRCSPMKGHSHVYWYRQLPEEGLKFMVYLQKENIIDESGMPKERFSAEFPKEGPSILRIQQVVRGDSAAYFCASSPRQGAHVNEQFFGPGTRLTVL.

The CDR3 DNA reads as TGCGCCAGCAGTGGGGAGGGCGTCCATGAGCAGTTCTTC. Translating gives CASSGEGVHEQFF. This chain connects TRBV10-1 to TRBJ2-1; 7 positions agree with TRBD2. V was pared by 4 bases and J by 8 bases, with 5 bases of the junction left unmatched. Germline V lookup: CDR1 WNHNN, CDR2 SYGVQD (reference sequence). The CDR3 has 13 residues.

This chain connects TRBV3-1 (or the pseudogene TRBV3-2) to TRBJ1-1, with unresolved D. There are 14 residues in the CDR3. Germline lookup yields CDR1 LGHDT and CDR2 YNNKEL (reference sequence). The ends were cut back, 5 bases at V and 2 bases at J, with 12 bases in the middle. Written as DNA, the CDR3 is TGTGCCAGCAGCAGCATACAGTCCAACACTGAAGCTTTCTTT. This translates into CASSSIQSNTEAFF.

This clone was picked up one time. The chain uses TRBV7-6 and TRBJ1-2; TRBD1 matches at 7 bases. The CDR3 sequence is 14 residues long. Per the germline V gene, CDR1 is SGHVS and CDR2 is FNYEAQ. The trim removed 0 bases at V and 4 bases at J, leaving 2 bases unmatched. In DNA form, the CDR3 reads TGTGCCAGCAGCTTAGCAGGGGGCGCCTATGGCTACACCTTC. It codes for CASSLAGGAYGYTF.

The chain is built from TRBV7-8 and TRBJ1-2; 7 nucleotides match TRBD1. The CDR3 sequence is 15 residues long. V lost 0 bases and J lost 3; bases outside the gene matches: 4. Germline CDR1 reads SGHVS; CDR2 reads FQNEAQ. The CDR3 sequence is CASSLARDSYYGYTF. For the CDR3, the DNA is TGTGCCAGCAGCTTAGCGCGGGACAGTTACTATGGCTACACCTTC. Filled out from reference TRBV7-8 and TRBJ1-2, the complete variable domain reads GAGVSQSPRYKVAKRGQDVALRCDPISGHVSLFWYQQALGQGPEFLTYFQNEAQLDKSGLPSDRFFAERPEGSVSTLKIQRTQQEDSAVYLCASSLARDSYYGYTFGSGTRLTVV.

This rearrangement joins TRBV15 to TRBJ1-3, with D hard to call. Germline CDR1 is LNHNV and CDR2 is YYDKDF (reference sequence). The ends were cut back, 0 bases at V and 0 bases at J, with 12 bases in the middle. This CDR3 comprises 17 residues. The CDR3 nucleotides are TGTGCCACCAGCAGAGATTTTCTGCCGGGCTCTGGAAACACCATATATTTT. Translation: CATSRDFLPGSGNTIYF.

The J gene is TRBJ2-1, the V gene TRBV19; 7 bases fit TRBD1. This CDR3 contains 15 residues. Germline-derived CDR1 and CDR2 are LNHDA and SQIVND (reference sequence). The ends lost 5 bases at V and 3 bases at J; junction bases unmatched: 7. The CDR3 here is CASSQTGDRYNEQFF. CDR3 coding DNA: TGTGCCAGTAGTCAAACAGGGGACCGCTACAATGAGCAGTTCTTC.

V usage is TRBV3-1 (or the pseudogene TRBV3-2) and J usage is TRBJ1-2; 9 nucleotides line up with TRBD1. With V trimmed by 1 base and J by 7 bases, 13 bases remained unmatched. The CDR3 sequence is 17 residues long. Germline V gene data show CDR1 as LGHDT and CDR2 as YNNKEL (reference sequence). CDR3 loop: CASSQAYWDRVEGGYTF. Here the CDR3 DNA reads TGTGCCAGCAGCCAAGCCTACTGGGACAGGGTCGAAGGTGGCTACACCTTC.